The entry below gives a single TCR beta chain sequence along with its context. Antigen specificity is unknown. The data are from a study of graft-versus-host responses after intestinal transplantation. The protocol was immunoSEQ multiplex PCR, while the TCRdb copy is restricted to in-frame clones and leaves out a portion. The sample records 80,000 to 100,000 clones, roughly 90% being singletons. J gave up 3 bases and V 11 bases, and 6 bases lay outside the gene matches. This CDR3 has 12 amino acids. Germline loops: CDR1 ENHRY, CDR2 SYGVKD. The clonotype originates from a human donor who received an intestinal transplant. The sequenced sample was unstimulated CD4+ T cells sorted from spleen or lymph node cells, obtained before intestinal transplant. This chain uses TRBV10-3 with TRBJ2-7, with 8 bases matching TRBD1. This CDR3 is CAGDRLNYEQYF. The CDR3 DNA sequence: TGTGCCGGGGACAGGCTAAACTACGAGCAGTACTTC.